A single sample gave rise to the 24 T cell receptor beta chains below, sequenced in a study of blood T cell repertoires in COVID-19. Here immunoSEQ multiplex PCR was the method, and the copy in TCRdb shows in-frame clones only, minus some. The sample holds hundreds of thousands of clones; 87% are singletons and the top ten take roughly 6.2%. The sequenced sample consisted of PBMCs or T cells enriched from blood (not recorded which). Receptors were obtained from a woman between 40 and 55 years old who had recovered from COVID-19.

This chain uses TRBV7-2 with TRBJ2-5, with 9 bases aligning to TRBD1. Trimming took 4 bases from V and 5 from J; bases not matched to a gene: 2. Germline lookup yields CDR1 SGHTA and CDR2 FQGNSA. The CDR3 contains 13 residues. CDR3 protein: CASSWTGEETQYF. CDR3 bases: TGTGCCAGCAGCTGGACAGGGGAGGAGACCCAGTACTTC.

The chain uses TRBV6-6 and TRBJ1-2; 7 bases map to TRBD1. CDR3 size: 13 residues. The V gene end was trimmed by 7 bases and the J gene end by 4 bases; junction bases not matched to a gene: 6. Germline lookup yields CDR1 MNHNY and CDR2 SVGAGI (reference sequence). The DNA for the CDR3 is TGTGCCAGCACCCGGGGACAGTTCTATGGCTACACCTTC. Its protein product is CASTRGQFYGYTF.

The chain has TRBV9 and TRBJ1-6; weak D call: TRBD1 (5 bases). Per germline, CDR1 SGDLS and CDR2 YYNGEE. The CDR3 is 15 amino acids. V was clipped by 2 bases and J by 8 bases, with 14 bases between them. DNA for the CDR3: TGTGCCAGCAGCGTGTCTTGGGGCTTGGATTCACCCCTCCACTTT. This encodes CASSVSWGLDSPLHF.

The chain recombines TRBV7-2 with TRBJ1-3; perhaps TRBD1 as D (5 bases). V was shortened by 6 bases and J by 2 bases, with 11 bases between the two germline ends. CDR3 length: 14 residues. From germline, CDR1 is SGHTA and CDR2 FQGNSA. CDR3 coding DNA: TGTGCCAGCAGTCCCCAGGGTACTGGAAACACCATATATTTT. This gives the protein CASSPQGTGNTIYF.

The rearrangement joins TRBV19 to TRBJ2-1; 13 nucleotides agree with TRBD2. This CDR3 contains 19 residues. Germline CDR1 is LNHDA and CDR2 is SQIVND (reference sequence). With 1 base clipped from V and 1 base from J, the junction kept 7 bases outside the gene matches. CDR3 DNA sequence: TGTGCCAGTAGTATAGGCTTGGGGACTAGCGGGATGTCCTACAATGAGCAGTTCTTC. It codes for CASSIGLGTSGMSYNEQFF.

The V gene is TRBV19, the J gene TRBJ1-2; D gene unclear. V was pared by 5 bases and J by 8 bases, with 21 bases between. The CDR3 has 15 residues. Germline values: CDR1 LNHDA, CDR2 SQIVND (reference sequence). CDR3 region: CASSFADTGFGGYTF. For the CDR3, the DNA is TGTGCCAGTAGTTTCGCCGATACGGGGTTCGGGGGCTACACCTTC.

This chain uses TRBV5-1 with TRBJ2-1, with D tentatively TRBD2 (5 bases). Germline CDR1 is SGHRS and CDR2 is YFSETQ. V dropped 1 base and J dropped 7 bases, with 12 bases sitting between them. The CDR3 length is 14 residues. This CDR3 reads CASSLFQRNNEQFF. The CDR3 DNA is TGCGCCAGCAGCTTGTTTCAGCGGAATAATGAGCAGTTCTTC.

The chain uses TRBV24-1 and TRBJ2-2; D uncertain. The V and J ends lost 8 bases and 6 bases respectively, with 15 bases between them. Germline CDR1 reads KGHDR; CDR2 reads SFDVKD. CDR3 length: 14 amino acids. CDR3 in DNA: TGTGCCACCACAAGCCACTCGAATGCCGGGGAGCTGTTTTTT. Translated, it gives CATTSHSNAGELFF.

The chain carries TRBV19 and TRBJ1-5; the match to TRBD1 covers 7 bases. The CDR3 runs 14 residues. The V gene end was trimmed by 5 bases and the J gene end by 3 bases; junction bases not matched to a gene: 4. The V gene's germline CDR1 is LNHDA and CDR2 SQIVND (reference sequence). The CDR3 DNA sequence: TGTGCCAGTAGTCGGGACAGAGACAATCAGCCCCAGCATTTT. This gives the protein CASSRDRDNQPQHF.

This chain joins TRBV7-2 and TRBJ1-3; a weak D match, TRBD1 (6 bases). CDR3 length: 15 residues. Trimming left V 5 bases short and J 4 bases short, with 15 bases between. Germline values: CDR1 SGHTA, CDR2 FQGNSA. CDR3: CASSPQGISGNTIYF. CDR3 nucleotide sequence: TGTGCCAGCAGCCCCCAGGGGATCTCCGGAAACACCATATATTTT.

V and J are TRBV7-2 and TRBJ2-3; 12 nucleotides line up with TRBD2. There are 17 residues in the CDR3. The V segment lost 1 base and the J segment 5 bases; nucleotides outside the gene matches: 7. Germline assignment: CDR1 SGHTA and CDR2 FQGNSA. The CDR3 loop reads CASSLGGTSGRKDTQYF. CDR3 coding DNA: TGTGCCAGCAGCTTAGGAGGAACTAGCGGGAGGAAAGATACGCAGTATTTT.

The genes are TRBV7-2 and TRBJ2-5; tentative D call: TRBD2 (5 bases). With 3 bases removed from V and 1 base from J, the gap between germline ends came to 9 bases. This CDR3 comprises 14 residues. The V gene's germline CDR1 is SGHTA and CDR2 FQGNSA. CDR3 sequence reads: CASSLQRIQETQYF. CDR3 bases: TGTGCCAGCAGCTTGCAGCGGATCCAAGAGACCCAGTACTTC. Full variable domain (outside the CDR3, taken from reference TRBV7-2 and TRBJ2-5): GAGVSQSPSNKVTEKGKDVELRCDPISGHTALYWYRQSLGQGLEFLIYFQGNSAPDKSGLPSDRFSAERTGGSVSTLTIQRTQQEDSAVYLCASSLQRIQETQYFGPGTRLLVL.

This chain links TRBV30 with TRBJ2-7; D unresolved. Germline V gene data show CDR1 as GTSNPN and CDR2 as SVGIG (reference sequence). The CDR3 has 14 amino acids. Trimming removed 2 bases from V and 0 bases from J, with 11 bases in between. This CDR3 reads CAWSFRRNSYEQYF. The CDR3 DNA reads TGTGCCTGGAGTTTCAGGCGAAACTCCTACGAGCAGTACTTC.

In the case of this clone: One end of the junction varies from germline; a read error may be responsible. This rearrangement joins TRBV3-1 (or the pseudogene TRBV3-2) to TRBJ1-6; no clear D gene. Germline CDR1 is LGHDT and CDR2 is YNNKEL (reference sequence). The CDR3 sequence is 12 residues long. The CDR3, as DNA: TGTGCCAGCAGCCCGGGTGGTTCAGCCCTCCACTTT. This gives the protein CASSPGGSALHF.

In its sample, this clone was seen once. The chain links TRBV9 to TRBJ2-2; perhaps TRBD2 as D (5 bases). The CDR3 extends over 14 amino acids. CDR1 SGDLS and CDR2 YYNGEE come from the germline V gene. V was shortened by 2 bases and J by 4 bases, with 9 bases between the two germline ends. CDR3 sequence reads: CASSVPAGTGELFF. CDR3 DNA sequence: TGTGCCAGCAGCGTCCCGGCGGGCACCGGGGAGCTGTTTTTT.

This clone was seen more than once but under ten times. The J gene is TRBJ2-3, the V gene TRBV2; TRBD2 agrees at 13 bases. This CDR3 has 16 residues. V lost 8 bases, J lost 4 bases, and 9 bases stayed unmatched. Germline CDR1 is SNHLY and CDR2 is FYNNEI. Here the CDR3 DNA reads TGTGCCAGCTCCCTTACCGGACTAGCGGGAGCAGATACGCAGTATTTT. Its translation is CASSLTGLAGADTQYF.

The genes are TRBV3-1 (or the pseudogene TRBV3-2) and TRBJ2-3; no clear D gene. Germline loops: CDR1 LGHDT, CDR2 YNNKEL (reference sequence). The CDR3 contains 14 residues. V dropped 2 bases and J dropped 6 bases, with 12 bases sitting between them. The DNA of the CDR3 is TGTGCCAGCAGCCAATTTGATGAGGCCGATACGCAGTATTTT. The encoded protein is CASSQFDEADTQYF.

The chain has TRBV7-2 and TRBJ1-2, with D maybe TRBD1 (6 bases). V lost 5 bases to trimming and J lost 4 bases, with 17 bases between them. Germline CDR1 is SGHTA and CDR2 is FQGNSA. The CDR3 has 15 amino acids. The CDR3 loop reads CASSGDRRPFYGYTF. As DNA, the CDR3 is TGTGCCAGCAGCGGAGACAGGAGACCTTTCTATGGCTACACCTTC.

This clone was seen once. The chain combines TRBV29-1 with TRBJ2-1; 8 bases fit TRBD2. Losses at the gene ends were 4 bases for V and 4 bases for J; bases not matched to a gene: 6. Per germline, CDR1 SQVTM and CDR2 ANQGSEA. CDR3 length equals 14 residues. The CDR3 loop is CSVVSGEIYNEQFF. The CDR3 bases are TGCAGCGTTGTTAGCGGGGAAATTTACAATGAGCAGTTCTTC.

The CDR3 loop is CASSPEDRTYEQYF. The DNA for the CDR3 is TGTGCCAGCAGCCCAGAAGACAGAACCTACGAGCAGTACTTC. The chain carries TRBV5-4 and TRBJ2-7; TRBD1 is a possible D gene (5 bases). This CDR3 is built from 14 residues. Germline V CDR1 and CDR2: SGHNT, YYREEE (reference sequence). V lost 4 bases and J 2 bases, leaving 13 bases between the germline ends.

The DNA of the CDR3 is TGCAGCGTCCGAACAGGGGACGACGAAAAACTGTTTTTT. It specifies CSVRTGDDEKLFF. The V gene is TRBV29-1, the J gene TRBJ1-4, with TRBD1 matching over 7 bases. Germline V CDR1 and CDR2: SQVTM, ANQGSEA. The length of the CDR3 is 13 residues. V shed 6 bases, J shed 8 bases, and the junction held 9 bases outside the gene matches.

This chain joins TRBV7-2 and TRBJ2-1, with 10 bases fitting TRBD2. Germline V lookup: CDR1 SGHTA, CDR2 FQGNSA. The length of the CDR3 is 18 residues. V gave up 0 bases and J gave up 9 bases; unmatched junction bases: 14. CDR3 bases: TGTGCCAGCAGCTTAGCGAATGGTGGTAGCGGGAGGTCGGGTGAGCAGTTCTTC. Its translation: CASSLANGGSGRSGEQFF.

This clone was counted between two and nine times. The V call is TRBV7-9, the J call TRBJ2-5; 8 nucleotides match TRBD1. The CDR3 sequence is 15 residues long. Germline values: CDR1 SEHNR, CDR2 FQNEAQ (reference sequence). V was pared by 5 bases and J by 3 bases, with 8 bases of the junction left unmatched. The CDR3 nucleotides are TGTGCCAGCAGCCAACGCCAGACAGGGGAAGAGACCCAGTACTTC. Translation gives CASSQRQTGEETQYF.

This clone was seen only a few times. The CDR3 DNA reads as TGTGCCAGCAGCCACTTTCCGGGACAGGGGAGTTACAATGAGCAGTTCTTC. Encoded protein: CASSHFPGQGSYNEQFF. The V call is TRBV7-9, the J call TRBJ2-1, with 10 bases matching TRBD1. The ends lost 5 bases at V and 4 bases at J; junction bases unmatched: 11. The CDR3 loop spans 17 amino acids. Germline CDR1 and CDR2: SEHNR and FQNEAQ (reference sequence).